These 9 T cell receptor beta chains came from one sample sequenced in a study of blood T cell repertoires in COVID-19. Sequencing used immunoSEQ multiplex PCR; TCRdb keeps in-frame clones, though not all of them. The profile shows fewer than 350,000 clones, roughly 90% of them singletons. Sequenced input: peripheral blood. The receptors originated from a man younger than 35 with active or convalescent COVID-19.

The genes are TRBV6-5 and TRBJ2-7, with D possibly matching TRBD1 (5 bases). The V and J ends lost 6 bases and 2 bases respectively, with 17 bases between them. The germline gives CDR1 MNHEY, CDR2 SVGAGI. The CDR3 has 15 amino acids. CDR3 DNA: TGTGCCAGCAGACGCGGACAAAGGAGCGCCTACGAGCAGTACTTC. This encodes CASRRGQRSAYEQYF.

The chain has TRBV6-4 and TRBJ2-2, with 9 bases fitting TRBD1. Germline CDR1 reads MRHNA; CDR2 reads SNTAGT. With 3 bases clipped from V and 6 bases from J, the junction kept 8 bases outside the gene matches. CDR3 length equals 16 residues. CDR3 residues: CASSDSGQGMAGELFF. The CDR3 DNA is TGTGCCAGCAGTGATTCAGGACAGGGGATGGCCGGGGAGCTGTTTTTT.

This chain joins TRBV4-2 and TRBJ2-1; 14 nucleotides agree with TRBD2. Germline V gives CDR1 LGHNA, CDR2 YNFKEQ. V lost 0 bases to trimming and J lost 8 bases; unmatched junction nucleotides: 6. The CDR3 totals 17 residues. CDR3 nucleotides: TGTGCCAGCAGCCAAGATCCGGGACTAGCGGGGGTTTATGAGCAGTTCTTC. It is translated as CASSQDPGLAGVYEQFF.

The CDR3 nucleotides read TGTGCCAGCAGTTACCCTAGCGGGGGGGCTTCCTACAATGAGCAGTTCTTC. Its translation is CASSYPSGGASYNEQFF. The chain carries TRBV6-2 or TRBV6-3 and TRBJ2-1, with 12 bases identical to TRBD2. This CDR3 contains 17 residues. The ends lost 2 bases at V and 1 base at J; junction bases unmatched: 3. Germline CDR1 is MNHEY and CDR2 is SVGEGT.

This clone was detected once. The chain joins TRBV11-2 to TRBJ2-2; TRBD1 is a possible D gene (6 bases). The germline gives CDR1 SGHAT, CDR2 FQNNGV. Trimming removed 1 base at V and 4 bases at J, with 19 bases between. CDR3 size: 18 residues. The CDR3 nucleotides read TGTGCCAGCAGCTTAGGGGGTTGGAACAGGGTTTCCACCGGGGAGCTGTTTTTT. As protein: CASSLGGWNRVSTGELFF.

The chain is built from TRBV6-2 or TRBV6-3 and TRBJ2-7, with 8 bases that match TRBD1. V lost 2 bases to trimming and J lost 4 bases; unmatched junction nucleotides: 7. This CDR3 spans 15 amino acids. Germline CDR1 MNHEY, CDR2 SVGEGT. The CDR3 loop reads CASSYEGDRPYEQYF. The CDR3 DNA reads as TGTGCCAGCAGTTACGAGGGGGACAGGCCTTACGAGCAGTACTTC.

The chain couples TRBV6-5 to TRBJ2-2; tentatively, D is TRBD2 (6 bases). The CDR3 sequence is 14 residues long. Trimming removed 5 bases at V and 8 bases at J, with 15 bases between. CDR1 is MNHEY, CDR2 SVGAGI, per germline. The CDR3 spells CASSPVSLAGELFF. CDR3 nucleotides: TGTGCCAGCAGTCCCGTCTCACTAGCTGGGGAGCTGTTTTTT.

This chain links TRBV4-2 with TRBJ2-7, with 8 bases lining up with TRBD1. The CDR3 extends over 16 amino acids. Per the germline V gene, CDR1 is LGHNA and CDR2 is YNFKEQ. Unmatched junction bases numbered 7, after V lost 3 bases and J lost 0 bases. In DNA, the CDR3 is TGTGCCAGCAGCCAGACCGGGACAGGCACCTCCTACGAGCAGTACTTC. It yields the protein CASSQTGTGTSYEQYF.

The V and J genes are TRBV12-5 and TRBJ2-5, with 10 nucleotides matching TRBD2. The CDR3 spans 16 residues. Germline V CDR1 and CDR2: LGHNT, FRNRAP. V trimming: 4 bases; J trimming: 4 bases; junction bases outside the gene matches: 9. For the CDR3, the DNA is TGTGCTAGTGGTTCGAACGGACTAGCGGAGACAGAGACCCAGTACTTC. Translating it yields CASGSNGLAETETQYF.